Listed below are T cell receptor beta chains from one sample, sequenced in a study of PD-L1 blockade in urothelial cancer. The data were produced by immunoSEQ multiplex PCR, yet TCRdb's version contains in-frame clones alone and is incomplete. Of tens of thousands of clones listed, approximately 86% were seen once; the top ten hold about 2%. Sequenced material: PBMCs, taken around atezolizumab (anti-PD-L1) treatment. The receptors were sampled from a man aged 50-60 years with urothelial cancer. The CDR3 runs from the conserved cysteine through the conserved F or W. D genes are given only for firm matches. Clone size is not always given. Where it is, it says once, few, many or a class for expanded clones.

j_call,clone_size,v_call,d_call,cdr3_nt,cdr3_aa
TRBJ2-4,-,TRBV29-1,-,TGCAGCGACTCCCGAACCCCGTTAGCCAAAAACATTCAGTACTTC,CSDSRTPLAKNIQYF
TRBJ2-5,-,TRBV11-2,TRBD2,TGTGCCAGCAGCTTAGTGAGACTAGCGATGAGGGAGACCCAGTACTTC,CASSLVRLAMRETQYF
TRBJ2-7,-,TRBV6-5,-,TGTGCCAGCAGACCTAGCTCCCAGTTCTACGAGCAGTACTTC,CASRPSSQFYEQYF
TRBJ2-7,-,TRBV6-4,TRBD1,TGTGCCAGCAGTGCAGACAGGGGTGGGGAGCAGTACTTC,CASSADRGGEQYF
TRBJ2-1,-,TRBV11-2,TRBD2,TGTGCCAGCACACCGGGACTAGCGGGCTATGAGCAGTTCTTC,CASTPGLAGYEQFF
TRBJ2-2,-,TRBV19,TRBD2,TGTGCCAGTAGACGGGGGGGCACCGGGGAGCTGTTTTTT,CASRRGGTGELFF
TRBJ2-3,-,TRBV4-1,TRBD2,TGCGCCAGCAGCCTCCGACTAGCGGGAGGAGATACGCAGTATTTT,CASSLRLAGGDTQYF
TRBJ2-3,-,TRBV28,TRBD2,TGTGCCAGCAGTGAAACTAGCGGACCAGGCAGAGATACGCAGTATTTT,CASSETSGPGRDTQYF
TRBJ2-1,-,TRBV18,TRBD2,TGTGCCAGCTCACCTAGCGGGGGGGTTTACAATGAGCAGTTCTTC,CASSPSGGVYNEQFF
TRBJ1-5,-,TRBV15,-,TGCCCTAAAGATAGCAATCAGCCCCAGCATTTT,CPKDSNQPQHF
TRBJ1-1,few,TRBV6-5,-,TGTGCCAGCCACAGGACCTCTAAATTGAACACTGAAGCTTTCTTT,CASHRTSKLNTEAFF
TRBJ1-1,-,TRBV28,TRBD1,TGTGCCAGCAGTTTCCCAGGGGGAAGCACTGAAGCTTTCTTT,CASSFPGGSTEAFF
TRBJ2-2,-,TRBV15,-,TGTGCCACCAGCAGAGTGGCGGAGAACACCGGGGAGCTGTTTTTT,CATSRVAENTGELFF
TRBJ1-5,-,TRBV29-1,-,TGCAGCGTTGCCGGGACAAGCAGCAATCAGCCCCAGCATTTT,CSVAGTSSNQPQHF
TRBJ2-7,-,TRBV5-1,TRBD2,TGCGCCAGCAGCCCGGGGACTAGCGCCCGCGAGCAGTACTTC,CASSPGTSAREQYF